The clone carrying this T cell receptor (beta chain) was counted many times. TCRdb fed the 5' RACE reads into MiXCR, producing one record per CDR3 protein. This table has 53,000 or so distinct CDR3 sequences, approximately 14% appearing once. This record belongs to a study of T cells of healthy individuals. V lost 3 bases, J lost 4 bases, and 14 bases lay in between. This CDR3 has 14 residues. CDR1 and CDR2 (germline): SGDLS, YYNGEE. The chain combines TRBV9 with TRBJ2-7; tentatively, D is TRBD1 or TRBD2 (5 bases each). The source of this sequence is a human donor in good health. For the CDR3, the DNA is TGTGCCAGCAGCGCAAGGGACCGAATGTACGAGCAGTACTTC. Protein product: CASSARDRMYEQYF. Complete variable domain (other parts from reference TRBV9 and TRBJ2-7): DSGVTQTPKHLITATGQRVTLRCSPRSGDLSVYWYQQSLDQGLQFLIQYYNGEERAKGNILERFSAQQFPDLHSELNLSSLELGDSALYFCASSARDRMYEQYFGPGTRLTVT.